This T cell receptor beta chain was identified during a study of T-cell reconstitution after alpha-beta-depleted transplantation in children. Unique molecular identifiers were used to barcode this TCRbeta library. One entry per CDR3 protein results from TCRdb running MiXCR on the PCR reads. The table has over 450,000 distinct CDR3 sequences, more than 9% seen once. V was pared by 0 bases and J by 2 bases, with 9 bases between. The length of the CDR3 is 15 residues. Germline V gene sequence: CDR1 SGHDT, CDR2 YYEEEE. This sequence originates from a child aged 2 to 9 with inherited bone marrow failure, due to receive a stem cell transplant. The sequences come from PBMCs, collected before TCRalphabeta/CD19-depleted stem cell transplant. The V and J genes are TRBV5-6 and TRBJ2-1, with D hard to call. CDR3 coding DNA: TGTGCCAGCAGCTTGGACCCCAACGCCTACAATGAGCAGTTCTTC. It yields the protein CASSLDPNAYNEQFF.